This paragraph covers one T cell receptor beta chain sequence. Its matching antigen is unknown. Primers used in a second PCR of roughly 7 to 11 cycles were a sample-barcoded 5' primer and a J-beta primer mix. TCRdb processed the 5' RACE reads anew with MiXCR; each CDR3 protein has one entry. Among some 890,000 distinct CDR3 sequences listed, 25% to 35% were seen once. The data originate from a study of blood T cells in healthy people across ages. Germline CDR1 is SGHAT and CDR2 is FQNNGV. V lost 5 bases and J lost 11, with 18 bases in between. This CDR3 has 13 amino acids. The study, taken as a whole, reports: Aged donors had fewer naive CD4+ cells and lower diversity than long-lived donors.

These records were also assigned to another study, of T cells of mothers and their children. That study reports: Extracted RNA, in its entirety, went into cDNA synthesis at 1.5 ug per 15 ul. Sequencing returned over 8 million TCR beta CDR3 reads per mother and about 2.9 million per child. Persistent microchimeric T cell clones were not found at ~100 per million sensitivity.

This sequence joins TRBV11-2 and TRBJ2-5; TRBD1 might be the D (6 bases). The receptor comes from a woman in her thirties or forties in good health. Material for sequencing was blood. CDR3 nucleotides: TGTGCCAGCAGCCCCGGGACAACCGTGGAGCAGTACTTC. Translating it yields CASSPGTTVEQYF.